Each of the 25 T cell receptor beta chains below was sequenced from the same sample in a study of response to subunit inactivated influenza vaccine. TCRdb itself ran the RT-PCR reads through MiXCR, one entry per CDR3 protein. The table shows about half a million distinct CDR3 sequences, with roughly 8.2% occurring only once. The specimen comprised PBMCs from blood, sampled less than 25 months after vaccination. These receptors were obtained from a man between 45 and 75 years old who received an inactivated influenza vaccine.

This clonotype was counted a few times. The V call is TRBV7-2, the J call TRBJ1-2; possible D gene TRBD1, 5 bases. Germline-derived CDR1 and CDR2 are SGHTA and FQGNSA. The CDR3 consists of 15 residues. V gave up 0 bases and J gave up 1 base, with 9 bases separating them. The CDR3 is CASSLAPGRNYGYTF. CDR3 sequence (DNA): TGTGCCAGCAGCTTAGCGCCGGGGCGTAACTATGGCTACACCTTC.

The rearrangement uses TRBV11-2 and TRBJ2-5; 15 positions match TRBD2. This CDR3 contains 18 residues. In germline, CDR1 is SGHAT, CDR2 FQNNGV. Trimming removed 5 bases from V and 7 bases from J; junction bases left unmatched: 14. CDR3 bases: TGTGCCAGCAGCCCACGGACTAGCGGGAGGGCCGGCCTGGGGACCCAGTACTTC. Its translation: CASSPRTSGRAGLGTQYF.

The gene calls are TRBV15 and TRBJ2-7, with TRBD1 matching over 7 bases. Per the germline V gene, CDR1 is LNHNV and CDR2 is YYDKDF (reference sequence). This CDR3 is 14 amino acids long. With 2 bases clipped from V and 2 bases from J, the junction kept 3 bases outside the gene matches. The CDR3 spells CATSRPGGPYEQYF. DNA of the CDR3: TGTGCCACCAGCAGACCAGGGGGTCCCTACGAGCAGTACTTC.

This clonotype was seen a handful of times. The genes are TRBV13 and TRBJ2-7; the D gene could be TRBD1 or TRBD2 (5 bases each). Trimming left V 8 bases short and J 3 bases short, with 14 bases between. CDR1 is PRHDT and CDR2 is FYEKMQ in the germline V gene (reference sequence). The CDR3 contains 13 residues. Here the CDR3 DNA reads TGTGCCAGCGGACTTGGGGGAGTCTACGAGCAGTACTTC. As protein: CASGLGGVYEQYF.

In this sample, this clonotype turned up many times. V gene TRBV29-1 combines with J gene TRBJ2-7, with TRBD2 as a possible D gene (5 bases). Trimming shortened V by 6 bases and J by 2 bases, and 14 bases separated the two germline ends. CDR1 and CDR2 (germline): SQVTM, ANQGSEA. The CDR3 sequence is 13 residues long. CDR3 sequence reads: CSVQNSGTYEQYF. The DNA for the CDR3 is TGCAGCGTCCAGAACTCCGGGACCTACGAGCAGTACTTC.

In its sample, this clonotype was seen a few times. The V gene is TRBV19, the J gene TRBJ1-2; D is perhaps TRBD1 (5 bases). Germline-derived CDR1 and CDR2 are LNHDA and SQIVND (reference sequence). V was shortened by 8 bases and J by 4 bases, with 14 bases between the two germline ends. The CDR3 extends over 13 amino acids. In DNA form, the CDR3 reads TGTGCCAGTGGGGACGGCGGGGCCTATGGCTACACCTTC. Its protein product is CASGDGGAYGYTF.

The sample holds a few counts of this clonotype. This rearrangement joins TRBV15 to TRBJ1-1, with 11 nucleotides matching TRBD1. V dropped 2 bases and J dropped 6; count of bases not matched to a gene: 5. CDR3 size: 15 residues. The germline CDR1 and CDR2 sequences are LNHNV and YYDKDF (reference sequence). CDR3: CATSRLPGQGAEAFF. The CDR3 DNA follows: TGTGCCACCAGCAGACTACCGGGACAGGGGGCTGAAGCTTTCTTT.

There are many counts of this clonotype. The genes are TRBV12-3 or TRBV12-4 and TRBJ2-3; TRBD1 aligns across 7 bases. With V trimmed by 6 bases and J by 0 bases, 12 bases remained unmatched. CDR3 length: 17 amino acids. CDR3 bases: TGTGCCAGCAGCTCCCGGGACAGAGACCCTAGCACAGATACGCAGTATTTT. Protein product: CASSSRDRDPSTDTQYF.

The gene calls are TRBV12-3 or TRBV12-4 and TRBJ1-2; D may be TRBD1 (6 bases). This CDR3 has 13 amino acids. The germline V and J ends were trimmed by 6 bases and 6 bases, with 14 bases remaining between them. The CDR3 sequence: CASSSTGLNGYTF. CDR3 bases: TGTGCCAGCAGCTCAACAGGGTTAAATGGCTACACCTTC.

There are many counts of this clonotype. The chain is built from TRBV5-1 and TRBJ1-2; TRBD1 agrees at 10 bases. V shed 2 bases, J shed 1 base, and the junction held 2 bases outside the gene matches. From germline, CDR1 is SGHRS and CDR2 YFSETQ. The CDR3 totals 15 residues. CDR3 DNA sequence: TGCGCCAGCAGCTTCGGGACAGGGGTTAACTATGGCTACACCTTC. Translation gives CASSFGTGVNYGYTF.

This clonotype was recorded many times. This chain uses TRBV28 with TRBJ2-2, with no clear D. The CDR3 consists of 15 residues. V lost 5 bases and J 2 bases, leaving 12 bases between the germline ends. CDR1 MDHEN and CDR2 SYDVKM come from the germline V gene. The CDR3 is CASSVTGLNTGELFF. CDR3 sequence (DNA): TGTGCCAGCAGTGTCACCGGGCTAAACACCGGGGAGCTGTTTTTT.

This clonotype was picked up many times. This chain uses TRBV5-5 with TRBJ2-3; D possibly matches TRBD1 or TRBD2 (5 bases each). Germline V lookup: CDR1 SGHKS, CDR2 YYEKEE (reference sequence). V was shortened by 3 bases and J by 3 bases, with 17 bases between the two germline ends. CDR3 length equals 16 residues. In nucleotides, the CDR3 is TGTGCCAGCAGCTATCAGGGACGGGCGAGAACAGATACGCAGTATTTT. It encodes CASSYQGRARTDTQYF.

This clonotype was counted between two and nine times. The chain joins TRBV12-3 or TRBV12-4 to TRBJ2-7; D not resolved. The CDR3 totals 13 residues. Deletions cut 1 base from V and 5 bases from J, with 9 bases between. In nucleotides, the CDR3 is TGTGCCAGCAGTTTAGGTATAGGGAACGAGCAGTACTTC. It codes for CASSLGIGNEQYF.

The V and J genes are TRBV27 and TRBJ1-6, with D maybe TRBD1 (6 bases). The V end was cut by 3 bases, the J end by 8 bases, with 17 bases between. CDR3 length: 16 residues. Germline loops: CDR1 MNHEY, CDR2 SMNVEV (reference sequence). The CDR3 region is CASSFYLTGPHSPLHF. The CDR3 DNA is TGTGCCAGCAGTTTTTACCTTACAGGGCCCCATTCACCCCTCCACTTT.

This clonotype has a handful of counts. The CDR3 reads CASTYSRRGRYSNQPQHF. For the CDR3, the DNA is TGTGCCAGCACCTACTCTCGGAGAGGGCGTTATAGCAATCAGCCCCAGCATTTT. The V call is TRBV6-5, the J call TRBJ1-5; the D is unclear. Germline assignment: CDR1 MNHEY and CDR2 SVGAGI. Trimming cost V 7 bases and J 0 bases, with 22 bases left between them. The CDR3 consists of 18 residues.

There are a few counts of this clonotype. This CDR3 is CASPPSLAVLSDTQYF. CDR3 DNA sequence: TGTGCCAGCCCCCCTTCACTAGCGGTCTTGTCGGATACGCAGTATTTT. The chain employs TRBV28 and TRBJ2-3; 8 positions match TRBD2. The germline V gene encodes CDR1 MDHEN and CDR2 SYDVKM. The CDR3 runs to 16 residues. With V trimmed by 8 bases and J by 6 bases, 16 bases remained unmatched.

There are a few counts of this clonotype. The V gene is TRBV5-1, the J gene TRBJ2-2; D gene unclear. Germline V gives CDR1 SGHRS, CDR2 YFSETQ. V was pared by 0 bases and J by 6 bases, with 12 bases between. The CDR3 contains 15 residues. CDR3 in amino acids: CASSLAGPPAGELFF. The CDR3 region has the DNA TGCGCCAGCAGCTTGGCCGGGCCCCCTGCCGGGGAGCTGTTTTTT.

The sample holds a few counts of this clonotype. DNA of the CDR3: TGTGCCAGCCGGGACAGGGGGGGAGAGACCCAGTACTTC. Amino acid sequence: CASRDRGGETQYF. The chain joins TRBV6-1 to TRBJ2-5; 11 positions match TRBD1. V was pared by 8 bases and J by 4 bases, with 3 bases of the junction left unmatched. The CDR3 has 13 amino acids. From germline, CDR1 is MNHNS and CDR2 SASEGT.

This chain uses TRBV4-1 with TRBJ1-2; no firm D call. The V gene lost 4 bases and the J gene lost 8 bases, with 17 bases spanning the gap. The germline CDR1 and CDR2 sequences are MGHRA and YSYEKL. This CDR3 is 14 amino acids long. The CDR3 loop reads CASSRLLQTDGYTF. In DNA form, the CDR3 reads TGCGCCAGCAGCCGTTTGCTTCAGACTGACGGCTACACCTTC.

This clonotype was observed a few times. The J gene is TRBJ2-7, the V gene TRBV28; D unclear. CDR1 is MDHEN, CDR2 SYDVKM, per germline. CDR3 length: 13 residues. V was pared by 5 bases and J by 9 bases, with 17 bases between. CDR3 nucleotide sequence: TGTGCCAGCAGTCGATCGACTCTACCAAGGCAGTACTTC. Protein sequence: CASSRSTLPRQYF.

This sequence joins TRBV9 and TRBJ2-5, with TRBD2 matching 9 bases. This CDR3 has 15 residues. Germline V gene data show CDR1 as SGDLS and CDR2 as YYNGEE. Trimming removed 3 bases from V and 2 bases from J; junction bases left unmatched: 5. CDR3 in DNA: TGTGCCAGCAGCGAAAGACTAGCGGCTCAAGAGACCCAGTACTTC. Residues: CASSERLAAQETQYF.

This clonotype was seen at least ten times. The genes are TRBV10-3 and TRBJ2-5, with no clear D. CDR1 and CDR2 (germline): ENHRY, SYGVKD. This CDR3 has 14 amino acids. Trimming took 3 bases from V and 4 from J, leaving 12 bases between them. The CDR3 DNA sequence: TGTGCCATCAGTGATGGGTCCGGGCGAGAGACCCAGTACTTC. This sequence encodes CAISDGSGRETQYF.

This clonotype appeared a few times. V gene TRBV11-2 combines with J gene TRBJ2-3, with 7 bases matching TRBD2. The V and J ends lost 5 bases and 1 base, in that order; junction bases with no gene match: 12. Germline V gives CDR1 SGHAT, CDR2 FQNNGV. The CDR3 has 17 residues. CDR3: CASSPRFLAARTDTQYF. DNA for the CDR3: TGTGCCAGCAGCCCCCGGTTTCTAGCGGCCCGCACAGATACGCAGTATTTT.

The V and J genes are TRBV2 and TRBJ1-4; D call uncertain. Germline V CDR1 and CDR2: SNHLY, FYNNEI. The CDR3 covers 14 residues. V was shortened by 7 bases and J by 3 bases, with 12 bases between the two germline ends. The CDR3 DNA sequence: TGTGCCAGCACAAGGCCCGTTCCTAATGAAAAACTGTTTTTT. Translation gives CASTRPVPNEKLFF. The variable domain in full, completed from reference TRBV2 and TRBJ1-4, reads EPEVTQTPSHQVTQMGQEVILRCVPISNHLYFYWYRQILGQKVEFLVSFYNNEISEKSEIFDDQFSVERPDGSNFTLKIRSTKLEDSAMYFCASTRPVPNEKLFFGSGTQLSVL.

This clonotype was seen only a few times. This chain uses TRBV20-1 with TRBJ2-6; no firm D call. In germline, CDR1 is DFQATT, CDR2 SNEGSKA (reference sequence). This CDR3 has 13 residues. With 6 bases removed from V and 2 bases from J, the gap between germline ends came to 8 bases. Written as DNA, the CDR3 is TGCAGTGCCTCGGTAACTGGGGCCAACGTCCTGACTTTC. Protein: CSASVTGANVLTF.